One sample yielded the 13 T cell receptor beta chains listed below, sequenced in a study of blood T cell repertoires in COVID-19. TCRdb keeps only in-frame clones here, not all; method: immunoSEQ multiplex PCR. The data hold about 100,000 clones, with more than 80% observed a single time. The material sequenced was peripheral blood. Receptor source: an older man with COVID-19, enrolled during active disease.

This clone is a singleton in its sample. The chain is built from TRBV9 and TRBJ2-1; possibly TRBD2 for D (5 bases). The CDR3 length is 14 residues. Germline loops: CDR1 SGDLS, CDR2 YYNGEE. Trimming pared 2 bases from V and 4 bases from J, leaving 10 bases between. The DNA for the CDR3 is TGTGCCAGCAGCGTCAGCGGCAGTTACAATGAGCAGTTCTTC. Translation: CASSVSGSYNEQFF.

The CDR3 sequence is CASSDDRTTNTGELFF. Here the CDR3 DNA reads TGTGCCAGCAGCGACGACAGGACAACGAACACCGGGGAGCTGTTTTTT. The chain combines TRBV9 with TRBJ2-2, with D maybe TRBD1 (6 bases). Germline assignment: CDR1 SGDLS and CDR2 YYNGEE. Trimming removed 3 bases from V and 0 bases from J, with 12 bases in between. This CDR3 has 16 residues.

This sequence joins TRBV30 and TRBJ2-2; D is unresolved. CDR3 size: 14 residues. Germline V gene lookup returns CDR1 GTSNPN and CDR2 SVGIG (reference sequence). V lost 3 bases and J lost 4, with 12 bases in between. The CDR3 spells CAWRDSSGTGELFF. The CDR3 DNA reads as TGTGCCTGGAGAGATAGTTCGGGCACCGGGGAGCTGTTTTTT. Based on the CDR3 plus reference TRBV30 and TRBJ2-2, the full variable domain is SQTIHQWPATLVQPVGSPLSLECTVEGTSNPNLYWYRQAAGRGLQLLFYSVGIGQISSEVPQNLSASRPQDRQFILSSKKLLLSDSGFYLCAWRDSSGTGELFFGEGSRLTVL.

The chain joins TRBV21-1 to TRBJ1-2. TRBV21-1 is noted as a pseudogene. CDR3 length: 15 residues. CDR3 coding DNA: TGTGCCAGCAACCCGAGACGGGGACTTAACTATGGCTACACCTTC. Protein sequence: CASNPRRGLNYGYTF.

The genes are TRBV3-1 (or the pseudogene TRBV3-2) and TRBJ1-2; no clear D. Trimming pared 0 bases from V and 8 bases from J, leaving 16 bases between. The CDR3 runs to 15 residues. Germline CDR1 is LGHDT and CDR2 is YNNKEL (reference sequence). The CDR3 DNA sequence: TGTGCCAGCAGCCAAGAAGCGATTTTGCCGATGGGCTACACCTTC. Translating it yields CASSQEAILPMGYTF.

This clone was seen a few times. V and J are TRBV6-6 and TRBJ2-2, with D possibly being TRBD2 (5 bases). Trimming stripped 2 bases from V and 4 bases from J, with 5 bases between. CDR3 size: 13 residues. The germline V gene has CDR1 MNHNY and CDR2 SVGAGI (reference sequence). The CDR3 DNA sequence: TGTGCCAGCAGTTACGGGAGCACCGGGGAGCTGTTTTTT. Residues: CASSYGSTGELFF.

Only one count was recorded for this clone. The rearrangement joins TRBV9 to TRBJ1-1, with a tentative D call TRBD1 (5 bases). CDR3 length: 15 residues. CDR1 SGDLS and CDR2 YYNGEE come from the germline V gene. The V and J ends lost 0 bases and 5 bases respectively, with 14 bases between them. In DNA form, the CDR3 reads TGTGCCAGCAGCGTAGGAACGGGGGTGAGGACTGAAGCTTTCTTT. Its translation is CASSVGTGVRTEAFF.

This sequence joins TRBV12-3 or TRBV12-4 and TRBJ2-2, with D possibly matching TRBD1 (6 bases). Trimming took off 4 bases at V and 7 bases at J, with 10 bases between the two ends. The CDR3 loop spans 13 amino acids. CDR3 loop: CASSWGPGGELFF. CDR3 sequence (DNA): TGTGCCAGCAGTTGGGGGCCTGGCGGGGAGCTGTTTTTT.

This chain connects TRBV6-1 to TRBJ2-1, with 7 bases lining up with TRBD1. V lost 2 bases to trimming and J lost 3 bases; unmatched junction nucleotides: 1. The V gene's germline CDR1 is MNHNS and CDR2 SASEGT. This CDR3 comprises 14 residues. This chain's CDR3 is CASSEQGDYNEQFF. DNA for the CDR3: TGTGCCAGCAGTGAACAGGGGGACTACAATGAGCAGTTCTTC.

This clone was recorded once. The chain carries TRBV6-5 and TRBJ1-3; no reliable D call. Germline CDR1 is MNHEY and CDR2 is SVGAGI. The CDR3 contains 16 residues. With 2 bases removed from V and 1 base from J, the gap between germline ends came to 12 bases. CDR3 loop: CASSYPPRGSGNTIYF. The CDR3 region has the DNA TGTGCCAGCAGTTACCCCCCCCGGGGTTCTGGAAACACCATATATTTT.

The rearrangement links TRBV25-1 to TRBJ1-6; 9 nucleotides match TRBD1. V dropped 0 bases and J dropped 10; count of bases not matched to a gene: 10. The CDR3 sequence is 17 residues long. Germline V gene lookup returns CDR1 MGHDK and CDR2 SYGVNS. CDR3 amino acids: CASSEYRSGQGKSPLHF. The CDR3, as DNA: TGTGCCAGCAGTGAATATAGGAGCGGACAGGGGAAATCACCCCTCCACTTT.

This clone was seen a few times. The chain combines TRBV5-1 with TRBJ2-5, with 12 bases matching TRBD1. V lost 9 bases to trimming and J lost 5 bases; unmatched junction nucleotides: 8. Looked up from germline, CDR1 is SGHRS and CDR2 is YFSETQ. The CDR3 is 14 residues long. This CDR3 is CATRWDRGPETQYF. CDR3 in DNA: TGCGCCACTCGCTGGGACAGGGGGCCGGAGACCCAGTACTTC.

This sequence joins TRBV20-1 and TRBJ2-7, with 9 positions matching TRBD2. V dropped 3 bases and J dropped 0; count of bases not matched to a gene: 15. The CDR3 runs 18 residues. Germline V lookup: CDR1 DFQATT, CDR2 SNEGSKA (reference sequence). The CDR3 sequence is CSASGWVSTSGNSYEQYF. In DNA, the CDR3 is TGCAGTGCTAGTGGTTGGGTTTCGACTAGCGGCAACTCCTACGAGCAGTACTTC.